A single sample is the source of the 2 T cell receptor beta chains below, sequenced in a study of CD8 T cells in ankylosing spondylitis. TCRdb redid the calling of the 5' RACE reads with MiXCR, one entry per CDR3 protein. The table lists some 71,000 distinct CDR3 sequences, approximately 5.3% of them singletons. Sequenced material: blood, either unsorted or a sorted T cell fraction (not recorded which). Receptors were obtained from a male donor with ankylosing spondylitis or in good health (not recorded which).

This clonotype was recorded many times. The J gene is TRBJ1-5, the V gene TRBV21-1; the tabulated D call, TRBD1, remains unverified against the DNA. TRBV21-1 is a pseudogene segment. The CDR3 totals 14 residues. In DNA form, the CDR3 reads TGTGCCAGCAGCAATTCAGGGAATACGCAGCCCCAGCATTTT. It encodes CASSNSGNTQPQHF.

The table lists this clonotype with many counts. CDR3 nucleotides: TGCAGTCTTAGCGTGCTTCTTGGGCAGTTCTTC. It is translated as CSLSVLLGQFF. The rearrangement links TRBV20-1 to TRBJ2-1; possibly TRBD2 for D (5 bases). This CDR3 has 11 amino acids. Germline lookup yields CDR1 DFQATT and CDR2 SNEGSKA (reference sequence). Trimming left V 8 bases short and J 12 bases short, with 17 bases between.